This T cell receptor (beta chain) was observed in a study of blood T cell repertoires in COVID-19. The overall study: The United States, Italy and Spain provided the acute and convalescent COVID-19 samples. Sources were T cells, B-cell-depleted T cells, or PBMCs; the material itself was cDNA or gDNA.

Trimming shortened V by 0 bases and J by 6 bases, and 12 bases separated the two germline ends. Germline V gene data show CDR1 as SQVTM and CDR2 as ANQGSEA. This CDR3 has 13 residues. Per the authors' pipeline: Reference gene primer amplification gave nucleated cell count estimates. Using immunoSEQ multiplex PCR, the repertoire was profiled, and TCRdb retains in-frame clones only, with some absent. V, J and clone size derive from that table, while D and trimming were established from the DNA sequence. In the table there are about 230,000 clones, approximately 82% of which are singletons. This sequence joins TRBV29-1 and TRBJ2-7; D unresolved. The sequenced sample was peripheral blood. The receptor was isolated from a woman aged 65 to 85 with active or convalescent COVID-19. In nucleotides, the CDR3 is TGCAGCGTTGAAGAATGGTCCCCGGGCGAGCAGTACTTC. This sequence encodes CSVEEWSPGEQYF.